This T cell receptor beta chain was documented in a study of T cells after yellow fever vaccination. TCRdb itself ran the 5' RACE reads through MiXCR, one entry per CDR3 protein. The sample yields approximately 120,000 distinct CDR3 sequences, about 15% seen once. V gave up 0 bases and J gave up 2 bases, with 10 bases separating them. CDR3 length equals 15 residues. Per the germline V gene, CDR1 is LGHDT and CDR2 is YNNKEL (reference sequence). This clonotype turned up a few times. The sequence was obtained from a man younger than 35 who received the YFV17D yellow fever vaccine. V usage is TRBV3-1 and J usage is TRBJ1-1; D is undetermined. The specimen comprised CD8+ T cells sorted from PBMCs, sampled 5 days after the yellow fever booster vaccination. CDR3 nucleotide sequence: TGTGCCAGCAGCCAAGATTCTGCGGTTAACACTGAAGCTTTCTTT. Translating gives CASSQDSAVNTEAFF.